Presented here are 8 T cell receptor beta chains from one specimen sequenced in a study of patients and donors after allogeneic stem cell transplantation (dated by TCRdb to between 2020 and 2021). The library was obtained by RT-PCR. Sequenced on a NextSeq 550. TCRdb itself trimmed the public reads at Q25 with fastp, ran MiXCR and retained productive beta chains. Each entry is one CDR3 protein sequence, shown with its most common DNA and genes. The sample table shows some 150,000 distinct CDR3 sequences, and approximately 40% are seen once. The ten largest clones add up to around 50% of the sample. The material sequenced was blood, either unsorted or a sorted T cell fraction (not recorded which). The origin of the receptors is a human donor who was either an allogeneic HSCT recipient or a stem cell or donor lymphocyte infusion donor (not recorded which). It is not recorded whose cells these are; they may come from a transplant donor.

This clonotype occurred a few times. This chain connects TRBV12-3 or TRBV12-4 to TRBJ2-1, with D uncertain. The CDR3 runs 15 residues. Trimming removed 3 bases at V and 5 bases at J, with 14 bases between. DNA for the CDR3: TGTGCCAGCAGTTTCCCCAGGTTCGGAGACAATGAGCAGTTCTTC. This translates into CASSFPRFGDNEQFF.

CDR3 DNA sequence: TGTGCCAGCAGTTTCGCAGGGGTCGACTATGGCTACACCTTC. Its translation: CASSFAGVDYGYTF. The chain links TRBV27 to TRBJ1-2; D possibly corresponds to TRBD1 (6 bases). V was cut by 3 bases and J by 3 bases, with 11 bases left in between. From germline, CDR1 is MNHEY and CDR2 SMNVEV (reference sequence). The CDR3 is made up of 14 amino acids.

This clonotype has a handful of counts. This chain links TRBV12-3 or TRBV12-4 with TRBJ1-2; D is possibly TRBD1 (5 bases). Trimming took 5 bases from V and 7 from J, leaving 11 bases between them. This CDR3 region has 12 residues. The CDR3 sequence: CASSPGARGYTF. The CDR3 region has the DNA TGTGCCAGCAGTCCCGGGGCGCGTGGCTACACCTTC.

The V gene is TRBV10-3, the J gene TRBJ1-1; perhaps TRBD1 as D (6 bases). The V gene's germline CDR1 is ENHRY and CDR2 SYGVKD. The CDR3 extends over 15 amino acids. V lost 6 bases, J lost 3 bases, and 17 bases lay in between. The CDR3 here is CAIRDFTGRYTEAFF. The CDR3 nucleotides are TGTGCCATCAGGGACTTCACAGGGAGGTACACTGAAGCTTTCTTT.

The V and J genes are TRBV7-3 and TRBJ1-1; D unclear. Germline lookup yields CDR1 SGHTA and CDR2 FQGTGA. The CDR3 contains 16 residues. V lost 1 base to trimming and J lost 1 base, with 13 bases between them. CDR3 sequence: CASSLSGTVANTEAFF. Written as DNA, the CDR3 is TGTGCCAGCAGCTTAAGTGGAACAGTAGCGAACACTGAAGCTTTCTTT.

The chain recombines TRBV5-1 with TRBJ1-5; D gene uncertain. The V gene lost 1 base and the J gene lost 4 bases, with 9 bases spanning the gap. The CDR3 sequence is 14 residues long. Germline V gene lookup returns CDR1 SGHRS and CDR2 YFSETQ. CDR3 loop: CASSLWPGNQPQHF. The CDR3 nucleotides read TGCGCCAGCAGCTTGTGGCCGGGGAATCAGCCCCAGCATTTT.

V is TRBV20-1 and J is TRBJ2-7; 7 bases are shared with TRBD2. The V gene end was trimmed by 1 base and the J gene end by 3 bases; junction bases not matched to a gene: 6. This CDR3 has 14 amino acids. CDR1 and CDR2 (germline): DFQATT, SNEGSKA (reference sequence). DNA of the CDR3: TGCAGTGCTAGAGCCCGGACTAGTTTCTACGAGCAGTACTTC. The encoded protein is CSARARTSFYEQYF.

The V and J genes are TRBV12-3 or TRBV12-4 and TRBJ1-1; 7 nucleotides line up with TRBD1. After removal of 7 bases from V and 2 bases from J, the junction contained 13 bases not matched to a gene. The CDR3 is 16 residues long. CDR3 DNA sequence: TGTGCCAGCACCCCGGGACAGCTGGGGGTAAACACTGAAGCTTTCTTT. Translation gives CASTPGQLGVNTEAFF.